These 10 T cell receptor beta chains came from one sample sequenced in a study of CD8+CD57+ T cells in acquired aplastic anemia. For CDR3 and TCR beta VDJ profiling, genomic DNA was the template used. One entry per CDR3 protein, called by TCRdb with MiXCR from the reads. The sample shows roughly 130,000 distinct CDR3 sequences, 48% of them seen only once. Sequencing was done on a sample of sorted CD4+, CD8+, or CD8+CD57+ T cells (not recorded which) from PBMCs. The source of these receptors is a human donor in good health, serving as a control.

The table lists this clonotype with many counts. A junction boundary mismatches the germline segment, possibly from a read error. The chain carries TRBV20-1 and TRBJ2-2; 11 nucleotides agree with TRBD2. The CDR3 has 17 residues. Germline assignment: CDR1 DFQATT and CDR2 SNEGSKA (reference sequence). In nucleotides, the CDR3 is TGCAGTGCCAGAGTAGGTAGCGGGGGGGCGAGAACCGGGGAGCTGTTTTTT. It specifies CSARVGSGGARTGELFF.

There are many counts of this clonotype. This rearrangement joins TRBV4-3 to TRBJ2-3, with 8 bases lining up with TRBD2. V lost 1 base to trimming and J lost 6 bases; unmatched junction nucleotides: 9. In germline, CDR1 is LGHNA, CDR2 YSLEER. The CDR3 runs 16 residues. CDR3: CASSQAGTRSSDTQYF. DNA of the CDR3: TGCGCCAGCAGCCAAGCCGGGACTAGGTCTTCGGATACGCAGTATTTT.

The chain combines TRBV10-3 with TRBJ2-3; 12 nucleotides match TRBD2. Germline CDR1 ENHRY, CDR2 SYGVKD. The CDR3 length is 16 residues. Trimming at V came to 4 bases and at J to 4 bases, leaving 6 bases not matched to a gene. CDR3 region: CAISGSSGGASDTQYF. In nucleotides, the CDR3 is TGTGCCATCAGTGGTTCTAGCGGGGGGGCCTCAGATACGCAGTATTTT.

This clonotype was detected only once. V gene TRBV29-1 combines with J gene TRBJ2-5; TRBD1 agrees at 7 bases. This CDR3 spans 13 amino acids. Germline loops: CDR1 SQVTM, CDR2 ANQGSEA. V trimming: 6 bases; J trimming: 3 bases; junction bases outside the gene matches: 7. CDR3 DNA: TGCAGCGTCGAGACGGGACAGAAAGAGACCCAGTACTTC. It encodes CSVETGQKETQYF.

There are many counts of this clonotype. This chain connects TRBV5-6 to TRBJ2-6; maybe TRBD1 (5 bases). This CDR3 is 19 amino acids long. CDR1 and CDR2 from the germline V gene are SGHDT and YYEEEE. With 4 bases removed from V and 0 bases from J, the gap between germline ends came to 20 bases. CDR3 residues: CASSTVRLDTNSGANVLTF. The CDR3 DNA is TGTGCCAGCAGCACCGTTCGACTGGACACAAACTCTGGGGCCAACGTCCTGACTTTC.

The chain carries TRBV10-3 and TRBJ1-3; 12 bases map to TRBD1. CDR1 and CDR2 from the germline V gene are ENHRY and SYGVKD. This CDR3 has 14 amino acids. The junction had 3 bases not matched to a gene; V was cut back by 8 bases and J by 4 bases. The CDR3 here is CAIGDRGLGNTIYF. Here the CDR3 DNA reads TGTGCCATCGGGGACAGGGGGCTGGGAAACACCATATATTTT.

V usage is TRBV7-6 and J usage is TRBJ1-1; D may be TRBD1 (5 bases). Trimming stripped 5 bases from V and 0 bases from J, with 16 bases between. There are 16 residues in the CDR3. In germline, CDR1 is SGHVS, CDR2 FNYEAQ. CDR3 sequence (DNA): TGTGCCAGCAGCCACCTAGCGGGACGGCTGAACACTGAAGCTTTCTTT. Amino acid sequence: CASSHLAGRLNTEAFF.

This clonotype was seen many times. CDR3 region: CASSIGPGATDTQYF. CDR3 in DNA: TGTGCCAGTAGTATAGGTCCGGGGGCCACAGATACGCAGTATTTT. This chain links TRBV19 with TRBJ2-3; D tentatively reads TRBD1 or TRBD2 (6 bases each). Germline V CDR1 and CDR2: LNHDA, SQIVND (reference sequence). Trimming stripped 1 base from V and 2 bases from J, with 10 bases between. The CDR3 is 15 amino acids.

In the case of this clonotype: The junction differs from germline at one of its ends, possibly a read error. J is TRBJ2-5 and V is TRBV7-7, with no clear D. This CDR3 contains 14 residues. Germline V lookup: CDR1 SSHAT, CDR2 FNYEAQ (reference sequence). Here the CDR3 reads CASSPYERAETQYF. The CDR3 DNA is TGCGCCAGCAGCCCTTACGAACGCGCGGAGACCCAGTACTTC.

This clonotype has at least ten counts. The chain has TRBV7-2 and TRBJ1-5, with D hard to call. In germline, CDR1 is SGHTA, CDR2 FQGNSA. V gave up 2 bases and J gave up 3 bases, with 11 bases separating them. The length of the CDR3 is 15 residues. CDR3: CASSLTRDNNQPQHF. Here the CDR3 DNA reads TGTGCCAGCAGCTTAACTCGAGATAACAATCAGCCCCAGCATTTT.